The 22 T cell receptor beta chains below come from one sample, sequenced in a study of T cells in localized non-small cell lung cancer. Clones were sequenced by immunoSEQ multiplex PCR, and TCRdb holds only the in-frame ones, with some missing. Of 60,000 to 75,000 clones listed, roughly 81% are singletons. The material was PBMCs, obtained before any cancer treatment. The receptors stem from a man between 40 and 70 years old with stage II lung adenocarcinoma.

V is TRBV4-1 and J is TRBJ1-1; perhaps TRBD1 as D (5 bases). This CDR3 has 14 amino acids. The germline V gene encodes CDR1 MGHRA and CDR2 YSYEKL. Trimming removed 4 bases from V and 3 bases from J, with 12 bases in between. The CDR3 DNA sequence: TGCGCCAGCAGCCGTGTCCAGGGATACACTGAAGCTTTCTTT. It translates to CASSRVQGYTEAFF.

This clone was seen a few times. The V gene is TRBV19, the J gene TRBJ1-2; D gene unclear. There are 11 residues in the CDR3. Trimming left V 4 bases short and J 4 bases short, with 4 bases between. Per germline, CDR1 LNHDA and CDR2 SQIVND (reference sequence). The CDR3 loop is CASSTVYGYTF. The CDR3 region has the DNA TGTGCCAGTAGTACCGTCTATGGCTACACCTTC.

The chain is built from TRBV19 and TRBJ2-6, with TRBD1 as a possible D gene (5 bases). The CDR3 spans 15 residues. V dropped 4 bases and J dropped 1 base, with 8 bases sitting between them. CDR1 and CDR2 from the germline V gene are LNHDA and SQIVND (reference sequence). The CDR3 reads CASSKGQSGANVLTF. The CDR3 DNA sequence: TGTGCCAGTAGTAAGGGGCAGTCTGGGGCCAACGTCCTGACTTTC.

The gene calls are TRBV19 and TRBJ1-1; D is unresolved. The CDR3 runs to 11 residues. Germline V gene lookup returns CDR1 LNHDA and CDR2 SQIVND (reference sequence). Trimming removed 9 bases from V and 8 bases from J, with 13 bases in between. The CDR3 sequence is CASGGTAEAFF. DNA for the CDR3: TGTGCCAGCGGTGGAACAGCCGAAGCTTTCTTT.

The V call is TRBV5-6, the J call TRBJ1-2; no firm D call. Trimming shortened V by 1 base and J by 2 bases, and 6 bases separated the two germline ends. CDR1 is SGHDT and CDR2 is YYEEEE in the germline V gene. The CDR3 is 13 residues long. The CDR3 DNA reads TGTGCCAGCAGCTTGAACAGCAACTATGGCTACACCTTC. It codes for CASSLNSNYGYTF.

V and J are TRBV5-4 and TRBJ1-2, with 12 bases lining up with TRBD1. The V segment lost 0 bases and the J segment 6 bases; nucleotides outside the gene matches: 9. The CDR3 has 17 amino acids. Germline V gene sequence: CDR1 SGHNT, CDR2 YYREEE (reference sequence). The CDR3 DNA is TGTGCCAGCAGCTTGGTGGGCTCCGGGACAGGGGGCAATGGCTACACCTTC. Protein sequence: CASSLVGSGTGGNGYTF.

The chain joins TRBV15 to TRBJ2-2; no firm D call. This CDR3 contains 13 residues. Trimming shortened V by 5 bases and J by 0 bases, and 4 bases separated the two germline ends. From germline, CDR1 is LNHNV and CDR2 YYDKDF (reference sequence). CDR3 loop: CATSPSNTGELFF. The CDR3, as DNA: TGTGCCACCAGCCCGTCGAACACCGGGGAGCTGTTTTTT.

The CDR3 loop is CASSFGSQETQYF. Written as DNA, the CDR3 is TGTGCCAGCAGCTTCGGTAGCCAAGAGACCCAGTACTTC. The gene calls are TRBV11-2 and TRBJ2-5; D is uncertain. The ends were cut back, 3 bases at V and 1 base at J, with 6 bases in the middle. Germline CDR1 reads SGHAT; CDR2 reads FQNNGV. The CDR3 sequence is 13 residues long. The full variable domain, in which reference TRBV11-2 and TRBJ2-5 provide the parts outside the CDR3, is EAGVAQSPRYKIIEKRQSVAFWCNPISGHATLYWYQQILGQGPKLLIQFQNNGVVDDSQLPKDRFSAERLKGVDSTLKIQPAKLEDSAVYLCASSFGSQETQYFGPGTRLLVL.

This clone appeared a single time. In DNA, the CDR3 is TGTGCCAGCAGCCAAGGACAGGGAAGGGGGACCGGGGAGCTGTTTTTT. Its translation: CASSQGQGRGTGELFF. The chain carries TRBV4-2 and TRBJ2-2; 7 positions agree with TRBD1. This CDR3 is 16 amino acids long. Germline assignment: CDR1 LGHNA and CDR2 YNFKEQ. J was trimmed by 5 bases and V by 1 base; bases with no gene match: 7.

For the CDR3, the DNA is TGTGCCAGCACCCTACAGGGCCATGAGCAGTTCTTC. It yields the protein CASTLQGHEQFF. This chain connects TRBV5-6 to TRBJ2-1, with D maybe TRBD1 (6 bases). The germline V gene has CDR1 SGHDT and CDR2 YYEEEE. V lost 6 bases and J lost 8, with 12 bases in between. The CDR3 has 12 residues.

The CDR3 DNA is TGCGCCAGCGGGGGAGGAACAGGGGTCAACTACGAGCAGTACTTC. This encodes CASGGGTGVNYEQYF. The chain joins TRBV5-1 to TRBJ2-7; perhaps TRBD1 as D (7 bases). Germline V lookup: CDR1 SGHRS, CDR2 YFSETQ. V lost 7 bases to trimming and J lost 3 bases, with 20 bases between them. This CDR3 spans 15 amino acids.

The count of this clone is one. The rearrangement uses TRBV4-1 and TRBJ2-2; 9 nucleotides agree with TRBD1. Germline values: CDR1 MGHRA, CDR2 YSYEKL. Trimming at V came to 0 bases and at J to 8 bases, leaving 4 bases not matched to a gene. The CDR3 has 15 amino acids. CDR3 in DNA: TGCGCCAGCAGCCAAGAAGGGACAGGGATAGGGGAGCTGTTTTTT. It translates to CASSQEGTGIGELFF.

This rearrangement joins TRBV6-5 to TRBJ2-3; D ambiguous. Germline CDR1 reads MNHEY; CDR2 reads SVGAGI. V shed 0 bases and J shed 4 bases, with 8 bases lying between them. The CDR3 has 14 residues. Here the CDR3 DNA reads TGTGCCAGCAGTTACTCGAATATCGCAGATACGCAGTATTTT. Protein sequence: CASSYSNIADTQYF.

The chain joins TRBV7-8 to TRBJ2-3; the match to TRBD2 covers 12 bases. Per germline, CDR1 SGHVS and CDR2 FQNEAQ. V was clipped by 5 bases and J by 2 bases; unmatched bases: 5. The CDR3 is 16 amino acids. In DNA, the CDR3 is TGTGCCAGCAGCCGAGGACTAGCGGGGACCACAGATACGCAGTATTTT. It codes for CASSRGLAGTTDTQYF.

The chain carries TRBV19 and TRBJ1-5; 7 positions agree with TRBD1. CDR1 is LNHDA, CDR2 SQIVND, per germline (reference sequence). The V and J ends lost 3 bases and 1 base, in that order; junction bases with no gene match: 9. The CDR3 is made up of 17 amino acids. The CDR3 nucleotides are TGTGCCAGTAGTATCGAAGGGGCAGGGGGGAGCAATCAGCCCCAGCATTTT. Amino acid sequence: CASSIEGAGGSNQPQHF.

CDR3 loop: CASSLGGRRYNQPQHF. The CDR3 nucleotides read TGTGCCAGCAGCCTGGGGGGCAGGCGATACAATCAGCCCCAGCATTTT. The chain is built from TRBV5-6 and TRBJ1-5; a weak D match, TRBD1 (6 bases). This CDR3 is built from 16 residues. V dropped 4 bases and J dropped 3 bases, with 17 bases sitting between them. CDR1 is SGHDT and CDR2 is YYEEEE in the germline V gene.

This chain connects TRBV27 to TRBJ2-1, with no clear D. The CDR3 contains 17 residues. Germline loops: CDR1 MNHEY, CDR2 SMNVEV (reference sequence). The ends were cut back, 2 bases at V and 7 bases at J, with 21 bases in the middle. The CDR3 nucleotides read TGTGCCAGCAGTTTAGAAGTCCGAACGTACAATACTAATGAGCAGTTCTTC. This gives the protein CASSLEVRTYNTNEQFF.

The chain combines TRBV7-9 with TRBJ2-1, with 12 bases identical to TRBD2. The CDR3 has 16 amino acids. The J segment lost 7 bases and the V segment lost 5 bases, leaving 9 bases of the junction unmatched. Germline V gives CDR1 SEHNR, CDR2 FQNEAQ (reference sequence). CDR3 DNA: TGTGCCAGCAGCGTGCTTCTAGCGGGAGGGCCAAATGAGCAGTTCTTC. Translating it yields CASSVLLAGGPNEQFF.

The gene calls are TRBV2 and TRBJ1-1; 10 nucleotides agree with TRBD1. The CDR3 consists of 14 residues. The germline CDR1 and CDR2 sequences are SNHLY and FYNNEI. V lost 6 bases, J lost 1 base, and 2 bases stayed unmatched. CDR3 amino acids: CASSRQGANTEAFF. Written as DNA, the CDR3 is TGTGCCAGCAGCAGACAGGGGGCGAACACTGAAGCTTTCTTT.

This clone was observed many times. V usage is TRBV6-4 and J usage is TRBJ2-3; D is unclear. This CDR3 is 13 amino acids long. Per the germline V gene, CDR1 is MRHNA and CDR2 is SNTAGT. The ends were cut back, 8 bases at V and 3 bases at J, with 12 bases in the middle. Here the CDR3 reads CASGRGVTDTQYF. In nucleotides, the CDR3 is TGTGCCAGCGGACGCGGCGTGACAGATACGCAGTATTTT.

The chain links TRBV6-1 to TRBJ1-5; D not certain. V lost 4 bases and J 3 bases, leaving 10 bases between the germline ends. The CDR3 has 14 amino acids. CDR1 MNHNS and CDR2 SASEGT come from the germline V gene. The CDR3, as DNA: TGTGCCAGCAGTGCCTCCTCCATCAATCAGCCCCAGCATTTT. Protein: CASSASSINQPQHF.

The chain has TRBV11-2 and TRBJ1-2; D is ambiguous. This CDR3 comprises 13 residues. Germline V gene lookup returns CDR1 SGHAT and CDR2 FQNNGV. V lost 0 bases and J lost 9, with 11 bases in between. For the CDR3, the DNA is TGTGCCAGCAGCTTAGAACCCGGGTGGCGCTACACCTTC. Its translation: CASSLEPGWRYTF. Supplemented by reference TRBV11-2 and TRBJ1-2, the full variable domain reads EAGVAQSPRYKIIEKRQSVAFWCNPISGHATLYWYQQILGQGPKLLIQFQNNGVVDDSQLPKDRFSAERLKGVDSTLKIQPAKLEDSAVYLCASSLEPGWRYTFGSGTRLTVV.